This TCR beta chain was documented in a study of human T cells and chemical hapten exposure. Across the study: Minor volume differences among pooled libraries chiefly drove per-sample TCR yield variation.

In germline, CDR1 is SGHAT, CDR2 FQNNGV. This CDR3 is built from 17 residues. J gave up 6 bases and V 5 bases, and 15 bases lay outside the gene matches. This clonotype occurred a few times. Time point noted: pre-sensitization, week 0. Treatment noted: therapeutic diphenylcyclopropenone sensitization with weekly scalp DPC. TCRdb reprocessed the RACE reads with MiXCR, giving one entry per CDR3 protein. The sample yields fewer than 300,000 distinct CDR3 sequences, almost 8% seen once. This chain links TRBV11-2 with TRBJ2-1, with TRBD1 identical over 8 bases. The TCR was taken from a young man with alopecia areata. Some clones in this sample may be carry-over from other donors' samples. Sequencing was performed on whole blood, taken in connection with sensitization to the hapten diphenylcyclopropenone (DPC). In DNA, the CDR3 is TGTGCCAGCAGCCCGTTTCCAGGGGGCCTGAAGGGCAATGAGCAGTTCTTC. It specifies CASSPFPGGLKGNEQFF. The whole variable domain, filled in from reference TRBV11-2 and TRBJ2-1, reads EAGVAQSPRYKIIEKRQSVAFWCNPISGHATLYWYQQILGQGPKLLIQFQNNGVVDDSQLPKDRFSAERLKGVDSTLKIQPAKLEDSAVYLCASSPFPGGLKGNEQFFGPGTRLTVL.